This T cell receptor (beta chain) was sequenced for a study of HIV-infected patients and healthy controls. About 480 ng RNA was reverse transcribed with alpha and beta constant-region primers. Each of the alpha and beta chains got its own library through chain-specific third strand synthesis with indices. Each molecule carried a 12-nucleotide identifier made of two joined random hexamers added before amplification. A single record per CDR3 protein comes from TCRdb applying MiXCR to the 5' RACE reads. This sample has approximately 12,000 distinct CDR3 sequences, with approximately 9.1% found just once. Germline CDR1 SGHDT, CDR2 YYEEEE. Trimming pared 0 bases from V and 4 bases from J, leaving 16 bases between. This CDR3 region has 16 residues. All unsorted peripheral T cells were captured because whole blood was used without fractionation.

V and J are TRBV5-6 and TRBJ1-1; a possible D gene is TRBD1 (5 bases). The source of this sequence is an adult with HIV infection. The donor label of this sample is uncertain. Sample: blood, taken before antiretroviral therapy. This chain's CDR3 is CASSLGPGGGGTEAFF. The CDR3 nucleotides read TGTGCCAGCAGCTTGGGCCCCGGGGGTGGAGGCACTGAAGCTTTCTTT.